This T cell receptor beta chain was sequenced during a study of blood T cell repertoires in COVID-19. Study summary: Samples came from the United States, Italy and Spain, spanning acute and convalescent COVID-19. PBMCs, B-cell-depleted T cells, or T cells provided the cDNA or gDNA that made up the material.

The germline CDR1 and CDR2 sequences are SGHDT and YYEEEE. Trimming left V 1 base short and J 6 bases short, with 16 bases between. This CDR3 region has 15 residues. Libraries were prepared by immunoSEQ multiplex PCR; TCRdb keeps only in-frame clonotypes and omits some of them. The data contain roughly 50,000 clones, approximately 89% of them singletons. V and J are TRBV5-6 and TRBJ1-2; D is unresolved. This clonotype was sampled from a woman aged 60 to 75 with active COVID-19. The sequenced sample consisted of peripheral blood. The CDR3 sequence is CASSLSAIRGHGYTF. DNA for the CDR3: TGTGCCAGCAGCTTGTCGGCCATCCGCGGCCATGGCTACACCTTC.